This TCR beta chain was retrieved from a study of beta chain features in type 1 diabetes (dated by TCRdb to the late 2010s). Turning to the overall study: Patients and healthy donors did not differ in mean age, gender distribution, total cell number or subset yield. Regulatory and stem cell-like memory subsets were obtained from only 8 patients and roughly 8 healthy donors, while naive and central memory subsets were obtained from all 30 or so donors. Across all samples, some 99 million sorted cells were examined, and cell number per subset correlated strongly with RNA yield. In the study, TCRB repertoires of sorted circulating CD4+ T cell subsets from recently diagnosed type 1 diabetes patients were compared with those of matched healthy donors.

From each donor, a single peripheral blood sample of about 116 mL on average was drawn into heparinised tubes. A BD FACSAria II was used to sort naive, central memory, regulatory and stem cell-like memory CD4+ T cells with a panel that included CD45RO, CCR7, CD25, CD127, CD95 and CD27. A purity above 98% was achieved for all sorted populations. PBMCs were isolated immediately by Lymphoprep density gradient centrifugation and stained directly without culture. Samples were stained and sorted in pairs, with one healthy donor and one patient per experiment, so that batch effects were minimized. The High Capacity cDNA Reverse Transcription Kit was used to reverse transcribe all of the isolated RNA, meaning that expressed TCRB transcripts were what got sequenced. Deep immunoSEQ sequencing was performed on naive, central memory and regulatory T cell samples, with an average of roughly 3.5 million total reads per sample. Sorted cells were lysed in RLT buffer and RNA was extracted with DNase-treated RNeasy Micro or Mini kits, depending on cell number. To prevent cross-contamination, each cell subset was processed individually, whereas patient and healthy donor samples were processed jointly. The immunoSEQ multiplex PCR was used to amplify TCRB sequences from cDNA, yielding 87-bp fragments that span the CDR3 region. The amplicons were sequenced using the Illumina HiSeq platform. Turning to the authors' computational methods: Synthetic template baselines were used to correct PCR bias computationally, reads within Hamming distance 2 were collapsed, and singletons that could not be merged were discarded. Reads were aligned against IMGT to assign V, D and J genes, CDR3 length and insertions or deletions at six rearrangement sites. Clonotype counts were normalized to sorted cell number within each subset before computing true diversity and Gini coefficients with the tcR R package. The overlap coefficient, calculated on TCRB nucleotide sequences, was used to measure repertoire sharing. As a proxy for the pre-selection repertoire, out-of-frame TCRB sequences from naive cells were analyzed. Entries here come from immuneACCESS through TCRdb and include only in-frame sequences with V and J called. Some clones fail to appear in such tables; in the studies checked, an unresolved V gene covers under half of the shortfall, and the cause of the remainder is unknown. V, J and clone size derive from that table, while D and trimming were established from the DNA sequence. The sample records roughly 400,000 clones, approximately 13% of which are singletons. Together, the top ten hold about 0.034% of the sample.

Unmatched junction bases come to 5, with V trimmed by 3 bases and J by 9 bases. The CDR3 contains 15 residues, cysteine and phenylalanine counted. Solely the CDR3 DNA is kept, with 45 bases framed from the first base. For CDR1 and CDR2, the germline V gene lists SGHAT and FQNNGV. The table lists this clone with a few counts. It has no known antigen specificity. No much larger clonotype is one base removed from it; base qualities were not supplied. On the study overall, not on this receptor specifically: Because small numbers of individuals were included in the HLA sub-analyses, any influence of HLA type on TCRB rearrangement was left unresolved. At VDJ recombination sites, type 1 diabetes patients had fewer insertions and more deleted nucleotides, which implies abnormalities in thymic rearrangement. Because cDNA rather than genomic DNA was sequenced, highly expressing activated cells could have been over-represented, although no difference in activation and CD3 levels was found between groups. PCR might favor shorter templates, but patient and control samples were amplified and corrected together, so any skew would affect both groups equally. The naive, central memory and regulatory TCRB repertoires appeared to resemble one another more closely among patients than among healthy donors. A moderate but significant shortening of TCRB CDR3 length was observed in type 1 diabetes patients in all four CD4+ subsets.

The chain is made from TRBV11-2 and TRBJ1-6; TRBD1 lines up with 10 middle nucleotides. Material for sequencing was naive CD4+ T cells from blood. The cell subset or site label here, explained by the study, means: true naive CD4+ T cells. The sequence was collected from a man aged 30 to 39 in good health. The nucleotides read TGTGCCAGCAGCTTTAGGACAGGGGGGGTTTCACCCCTCCACTTT. It specifies CASSFRTGGVSPLHF.